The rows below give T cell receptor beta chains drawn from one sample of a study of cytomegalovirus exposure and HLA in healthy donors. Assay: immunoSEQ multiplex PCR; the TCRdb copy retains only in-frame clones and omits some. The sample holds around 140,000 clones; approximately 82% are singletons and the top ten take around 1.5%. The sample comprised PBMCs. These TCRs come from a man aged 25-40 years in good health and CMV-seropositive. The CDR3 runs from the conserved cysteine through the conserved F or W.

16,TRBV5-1,CASSLGPSGAQETQYF
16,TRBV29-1,CSVLGSAGTGDDGYTF
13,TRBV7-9,CASSPRTAHEAFF
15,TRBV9,CASSGTSGLVTEQYF
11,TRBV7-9,CASSLTGVAFF
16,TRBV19,CASSIIPGTGTETQYF
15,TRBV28,CASSLTSGGQETQYF
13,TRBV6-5,CASSIRRAGGAFF
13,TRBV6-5,CASRRGRYTEAFF
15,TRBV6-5,CASRRLLSGTGELFF
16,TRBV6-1,CASSVSSGGTIAEQFF
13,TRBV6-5,CASRRGGIYEQYF
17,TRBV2,CASSEQLGADRRDTQYF
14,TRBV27,CASSVTGSLYEQYF
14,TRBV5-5,CASSSGQWNTEAFF
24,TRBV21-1,CASRGKRTDTSPGLAGPTGDTQYF
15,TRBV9,CASSAGSGGQETQYF
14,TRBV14,CASSQTGSSTEAFF
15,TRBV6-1,CASSEFGARATEAFF
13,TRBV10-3,CAISYRAEETQYF
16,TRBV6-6,CASRAFQNSNTGELFF
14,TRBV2,CASSSGGGTDTQYF
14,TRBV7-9,CASSKQEKGYEQYF
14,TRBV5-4,CASSGGLDADTQYF